This entry lists 21 T cell receptor beta chains sequenced from one sample in a study of response to subunit inactivated influenza vaccine. Via MiXCR, TCRdb re-called the RT-PCR reads, giving one row per CDR3 protein. The sample has 450,000 to 500,000 distinct CDR3 sequences; approximately 9.9% are singletons. Material: PBMCs from blood, obtained roughly 6 weeks after vaccination. The origin of the receptors is a man aged 45-60 years who received an inactivated influenza vaccine.

There are a few counts of this clonotype. The chain couples TRBV7-2 to TRBJ2-5; tentatively, D is TRBD2 (5 bases). Germline CDR1 reads SGHTA; CDR2 reads FQGNSA. This CDR3 is 14 amino acids long. With 1 base removed from V and 5 bases from J, the gap between germline ends came to 11 bases. CDR3 coding DNA: TGTGCCAGCAGCTTAGGGGGAGCGGAGGAGACCCAGTACTTC. This sequence encodes CASSLGGAEETQYF.

In this sample, this clonotype turned up a few times. The chain recombines TRBV7-9 with TRBJ1-3, with D perhaps TRBD1 (6 bases). The CDR3 contains 14 residues. V lost 1 base, J lost 3 bases, and 7 bases lay in between. Germline-derived CDR1 and CDR2 are SEHNR and FQNEAQ (reference sequence). In DNA, the CDR3 is TGTGCCAGCAGCTTAGAGGGGGTTGGAAACACCATATATTTT. Translation gives CASSLEGVGNTIYF.

A few counts support this clonotype. The chain uses TRBV5-6 and TRBJ2-7, with a tentative D call TRBD2 (6 bases). The germline V gene encodes CDR1 SGHDT and CDR2 YYEEEE. Trimming cost V 6 bases and J 5 bases, with 15 bases left between them. The length of the CDR3 is 13 residues. CDR3 nucleotide sequence: TGTGCCAGCACCGGGGACTTTAGGAACGAGCAGTACTTC. Translated: CASTGDFRNEQYF.

V usage is TRBV12-3 or TRBV12-4 and J usage is TRBJ2-1; TRBD2 matches at 10 bases. Trimming at V came to 6 bases and at J to 8 bases, leaving 10 bases not matched to a gene. CDR3 length equals 15 residues. CDR3 sequence (DNA): TGTGCCAGCAGCTGGAGCGGGAGGGCCTCGGATGAGCAGTTCTTC. Encoded protein: CASSWSGRASDEQFF.

The genes are TRBV11-3 and TRBJ2-1; D unclear. The CDR3 is 15 residues long. CDR1 and CDR2 (germline): SGHNT, YENEEA. The germline V and J ends were trimmed by 5 bases and 5 bases, with 16 bases remaining between them. Here the CDR3 reads CASSPRWSLHNEQFF. The CDR3 nucleotides read TGTGCCAGCAGCCCTCGATGGAGTTTACACAATGAGCAGTTCTTC. Variable domain in full (rest from reference TRBV11-3 and TRBJ2-1): EAGVVQSPRYKIIEKKQPVAFWCNPISGHNTLYWYLQNLGQGPELLIRYENEEAVDDSQLPKDRFSAERLKGVDSTLKIQPAELGDSAVYLCASSPRWSLHNEQFFGPGTRLTVL.

This clonotype has more than one count but fewer than ten. The CDR3 loop is CASSQGYYSGRGYEQYF. The CDR3 DNA is TGCGCCAGCAGCCAAGGCTACTATAGCGGGAGGGGCTACGAGCAGTACTTC. The chain links TRBV4-3 to TRBJ2-7; 11 bases fit TRBD2. Germline CDR1 and CDR2: LGHNA and YSLEER. The CDR3 runs to 17 residues. V shed 1 base and J 3 bases; nucleotides not matched to a gene: 8.

This clonotype has a count of ten or more. V is TRBV5-1 and J is TRBJ1-1, with D maybe TRBD1 (6 bases). The V end lost 2 bases, the J end lost 1 base, and 15 bases lay between the germline ends. This CDR3 region has 16 residues. Germline CDR1 reads SGHRS; CDR2 reads YFSETQ. CDR3 nucleotide sequence: TGCGCCAGCAGCTTTGCCCCAGGGGAAAGGAACACTGAAGCTTTCTTT. Translation: CASSFAPGERNTEAFF.

This clonotype occurred a few times. The rearrangement links TRBV20-1 to TRBJ2-1; 9 bases match TRBD2. Trimming removed 7 bases from V and 8 bases from J; junction bases left unmatched: 12. The CDR3 consists of 14 residues. Germline V gene lookup returns CDR1 DFQATT and CDR2 SNEGSKA (reference sequence). The CDR3, as DNA: TGCAGTGGTAATGCGGCGGGAGGGCCCTATGAGCAGTTCTTC. It specifies CSGNAAGGPYEQFF.

This clonotype has ten or more counts. V gene TRBV10-3 combines with J gene TRBJ2-7; tentative D call: TRBD1 (6 bases). The CDR3 loop spans 12 amino acids. V lost 6 bases and J lost 2, with 8 bases in between. Germline V CDR1 and CDR2: ENHRY, SYGVKD. The CDR3 region has the DNA TGTGCCATCAGCAGACAGGCCTACGAGCAGTACTTC. It codes for CAISRQAYEQYF.

This clonotype showed up just a few times. This CDR3 is CSARDLTGKNIQYF. Here the CDR3 DNA reads TGCAGTGCTAGAGATCTAACAGGGAAAAACATTCAGTACTTC. The chain uses TRBV20-1 and TRBJ2-4; D is perhaps TRBD1 (6 bases). CDR3 length equals 14 residues. Trimming cost V 0 bases and J 4 bases, with 10 bases left between them. The germline V gene encodes CDR1 DFQATT and CDR2 SNEGSKA (reference sequence).

The chain carries TRBV24-1 and TRBJ1-2; 9 bases are shared with TRBD1. From germline, CDR1 is KGHDR and CDR2 SFDVKD. V shed 4 bases and J 4 bases; nucleotides not matched to a gene: 15. The CDR3 sequence is 18 residues long. CDR3 sequence reads: CATSDRGTGRTMGYGYTF. The CDR3 bases are TGTGCCACCAGTGACCGCGGGACAGGGAGGACCATGGGCTATGGCTACACCTTC.

The V gene is TRBV11-2, the J gene TRBJ2-5; TRBD2 matches 9 bases. With V trimmed by 5 bases and J by 5 bases, 6 bases remained unmatched. The CDR3 sequence is 14 residues long. Germline CDR1 reads SGHAT; CDR2 reads FQNNGV. Written as DNA, the CDR3 is TGTGCCAGCAGCAATATAGCGGGAGTGGAGACCCAGTACTTC. Residues: CASSNIAGVETQYF.

This clonotype was counted at least ten times. The CDR3 spells CASSSPGLAEKSTDTQYF. CDR3 DNA: TGTGCCAGCAGTTCTCCCGGACTAGCGGAAAAATCCACAGATACGCAGTATTTT. The chain links TRBV12-3 or TRBV12-4 to TRBJ2-3; 10 bases map to TRBD2. The CDR3 has 18 residues. V lost 4 bases and J lost 2; bases outside the gene matches: 12.

Worth noting for this clonotype: This may arise from a read error, as a much more abundant clone is one base away. V usage is TRBV7-2 and J usage is TRBJ2-7; TRBD1 agrees at 7 bases. Germline CDR1 and CDR2: SGHTA and FQGNSA. The CDR3 spans 16 residues. In nucleotides, the CDR3 is TGTGCCAGCAGCTTAGTTCGGGACAGCCTCTCCTACGGGCAGTACTTC. This sequence encodes CASSLVRDSLSYGQYF.

For the CDR3, the DNA is TGTGCCACCAGTGGTCTGACTACAGCCACCGGGGAGCTGTTTTTT. It specifies CATSGLTTATGELFF. This chain links TRBV24-1 with TRBJ2-2, with TRBD2 as a possible D gene (5 bases). The CDR3 runs to 15 residues. With 5 bases removed from V and 4 bases from J, the gap between germline ends came to 13 bases. Germline V gene sequence: CDR1 KGHDR, CDR2 SFDVKD.

The chain employs TRBV28 and TRBJ2-7, with no clear D. With 4 bases removed from V and 6 bases from J, the gap between germline ends came to 7 bases. Germline values: CDR1 MDHEN, CDR2 SYDVKM. The CDR3 covers 11 residues. The DNA for the CDR3 is TGTGCCAGCAGTTACCAGCGCGAGCAGTACTTC. Amino acids: CASSYQREQYF.

This clonotype was counted at least ten times. CDR3 DNA: TGTGCCAGCAGTTTCCACAATGAGCAGTTCTTC. This codes for CASSFHNEQFF. The chain couples TRBV12-3 or TRBV12-4 to TRBJ2-1; D unclear. The CDR3 sequence is 11 residues long. The V end lost 3 bases, the J end lost 5 bases, and 2 bases lay between the germline ends.

This sequence joins TRBV7-9 and TRBJ2-5; the match to TRBD1 covers 11 bases. V trimming: 3 bases; J trimming: 4 bases; junction bases outside the gene matches: 4. This CDR3 contains 15 residues. Looked up from germline, CDR1 is SEHNR and CDR2 is FQNEAQ (reference sequence). The DNA of the CDR3 is TGTGCCAGCAGCTTCGGACAGGGGGCATCAGAGACCCAGTACTTC. This sequence encodes CASSFGQGASETQYF. The whole variable domain, remainder taken from reference TRBV7-9 and TRBJ2-5, is DTGVSQNPRHKITKRGQNVTFRCDPISEHNRLYWYRQTLGQGPEFLTYFQNEAQLEKSRLLSDRFSAERPKGSFSTLEIQRTEQGDSAMYLCASSFGQGASETQYFGPGTRLLVL.

This clonotype was observed many times. The rearrangement joins TRBV7-9 to TRBJ1-1; no clear D. The CDR3 runs to 12 residues. Germline V lookup: CDR1 SEHNR, CDR2 FQNEAQ (reference sequence). The V and J ends lost 1 base and 3 bases respectively, with 3 bases between them. The CDR3 bases are TGTGCCAGCAGCTTAGACCACACTGAAGCTTTCTTT. Its translation is CASSLDHTEAFF.

In this sample, this clonotype turned up many times. The chain recombines TRBV20-1 with TRBJ2-3; 14 nucleotides align to TRBD2. The V and J ends lost 6 bases and 4 bases, in that order; junction bases with no gene match: 9. The CDR3 is 16 amino acids. The germline V gene has CDR1 DFQATT and CDR2 SNEGSKA (reference sequence). The CDR3 sequence is CSAAGTSGSVADTQYF. CDR3 nucleotide sequence: TGCAGTGCCGCCGGGACTAGCGGGAGTGTCGCAGATACGCAGTATTTT.

This clonotype was seen ten or more times. The J gene is TRBJ2-1, the V gene TRBV12-3 or TRBV12-4, with TRBD2 matching 7 bases. Losses at the gene ends were 3 bases for V and 0 bases for J; bases not matched to a gene: 5. The CDR3 is 16 residues long. The DNA of the CDR3 is TGTGCCAGCAGTTTTAGTCTAGCGGCCTCCTACAATGAGCAGTTCTTC. Translated, it gives CASSFSLAASYNEQFF.